This TCR beta chain was sequenced in a study of blood T cell repertoires in COVID-19 (TCRdb year 2020). Background on the whole study: Samples from collaborators originated in the United States, Italy and Spain and spanned both the acute and convalescent phases of COVID-19. The material from the prospective study consisted of cDNA or gDNA derived from T cells, B-cell-depleted T cells, or PBMCs. Deeply sampled blood TCRbeta repertoires from subjects exposed to, actively infected with, or recovered from COVID-19 were included in the dataset. The repertoires were released in a freely available public database meant as a resource for research on the immune response to SARS-CoV-2. Samples were obtained from the ongoing ImmuneRACE study (first 160 participants) and from some 1,300 subjects provided by 6 global collaborators. The sample metadata nearly always contained a de-identified subject ID, COVID-19 status, age in years and sex. HLA class I and class II types, where available, came from metadata supplied by the sample provider rather than from assay-based typing. General conclusions and limits of the study: The amount of clinical and demographic metadata varied by source and participant and was provided uncurated.

TCRbeta CDR3 regions were amplified from genomic DNA by means of the immunoSEQ Assay, a bias-controlled multiplex PCR. The paper's processing steps were these. Nucleated cell counts per sample were estimated from amplification of reference gene primers within the assay. Sequence reads were collapsed and filtered to measure the absolute abundance of every unique TCRbeta CDR3 rearrangement. For each sample, productive Simpson clonality was calculated as the square root of Simpson's diversity index across productive rearrangements. TCRdb's version of the immuneACCESS table is confined to in-frame rearrangements and falls short of the full clone set. An unresolved V gene accounts for under half of the shortfall where checked; the remainder is of unknown origin. That table is the source of V, J and clone size, and D and trimming were worked out from the DNA. The sample profile shows some 260,000 clones; 82% of them were found once. Of the sample, less than 4% falls within the top ten clones.

The CDR3 contains 12 residues, cysteine and phenylalanine counted. The CDR3 DNA has 36 bases and is translated from base 1. V is pared back by 2 bases and J by 15 bases, with 14 bases lying between the germline termini. CDR1 and CDR2 (MNHEY, SMNVEV) derive from the germline V gene (reference sequence). Whole blood was collected in K2EDTA tubes by collaborating institutions according to the institutions' own protocols. For TCRbeta analysis, collaborator samples were shipped as frozen whole blood, as isolated PBMCs, or as DNA extracted from either sample type. As regards this clone: Its specific antigen is unknown. No base quality values were provided; no much bigger clone lies one nucleotide off.

The sequence is built from TRBV27 and TRBJ2-1; the D region possibly corresponds to TRBD1 (5 bases align). The sample taken for sequencing was peripheral blood. This TCR derives from a woman in her late teens or twenties with acute or convalescent COVID-19. The sequenced DNA: TGTGCCAGCAGTTTAGGGGCAGGGTCGCCGTTCTTC. Its protein is CASSLGAGSPFF.